The entry that follows covers one T cell receptor beta chain sequence. The CDR3 consists of 18 residues. The method was immunoSEQ multiplex PCR; TCRdb's version includes in-frame clones alone and lacks a portion of them. In the table there are around 160,000 clones, 65% to 85% of which are singletons. This record belongs to a study of blood T cell repertoires in COVID-19. Clinical history as reported by participants underpinned cohort assignment. The chain links TRBV21-1 to TRBJ1-2. TRBV21-1 is a pseudogene segment. The clonotype originates from a woman in her forties or fifties who had been exposed to COVID-19. The specimen sequenced was PBMCs or T cells enriched from blood (not recorded which). The CDR3 coding sequence is TGTGCCAAGCGGGTACAGGTCGTTCCCATATCGGCCCCATATGGCTACACCTTC. This gives the protein CAKRVQVVPISAPYGYTF.